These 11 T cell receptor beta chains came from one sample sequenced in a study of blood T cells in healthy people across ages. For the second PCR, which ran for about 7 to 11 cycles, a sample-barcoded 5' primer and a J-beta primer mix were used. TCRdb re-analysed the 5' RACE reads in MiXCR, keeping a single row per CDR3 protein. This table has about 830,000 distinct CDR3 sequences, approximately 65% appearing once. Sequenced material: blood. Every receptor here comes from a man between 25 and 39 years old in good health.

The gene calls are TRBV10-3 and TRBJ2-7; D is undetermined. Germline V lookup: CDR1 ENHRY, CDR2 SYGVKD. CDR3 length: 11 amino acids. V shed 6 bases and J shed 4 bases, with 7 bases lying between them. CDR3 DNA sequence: TGTGCCATCAGGCGCACGTACGAGCAGTACTTC. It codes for CAIRRTYEQYF.

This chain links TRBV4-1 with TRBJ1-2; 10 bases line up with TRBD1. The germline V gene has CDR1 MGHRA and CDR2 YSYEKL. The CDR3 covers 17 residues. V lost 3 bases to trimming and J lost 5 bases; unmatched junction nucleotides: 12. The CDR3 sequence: CASSQERQGAYLYGYTF. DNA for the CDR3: TGCGCCAGCAGCCAGGAACGACAGGGGGCTTACCTATATGGCTACACCTTC.

As DNA, the CDR3 is TGTGCCAGCAGTGAGACAGGGGGCTCTGGGGCCAACGTCCTGACTTTC. It yields the protein CASSETGGSGANVLTF. The chain links TRBV6-4 to TRBJ2-6, with TRBD1 matching 9 bases. This CDR3 has 16 amino acids. The V and J ends lost 3 bases and 0 bases, in that order; junction bases with no gene match: 0. The V gene's germline CDR1 is MRHNA and CDR2 SNTAGT.

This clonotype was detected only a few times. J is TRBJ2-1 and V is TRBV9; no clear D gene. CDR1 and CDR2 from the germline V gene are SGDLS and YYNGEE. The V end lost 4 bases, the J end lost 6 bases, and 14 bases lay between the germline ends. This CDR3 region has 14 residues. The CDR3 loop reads CASSTRAQSNEQFF. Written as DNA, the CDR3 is TGTGCCAGCAGCACCCGGGCCCAAAGCAATGAGCAGTTCTTC.

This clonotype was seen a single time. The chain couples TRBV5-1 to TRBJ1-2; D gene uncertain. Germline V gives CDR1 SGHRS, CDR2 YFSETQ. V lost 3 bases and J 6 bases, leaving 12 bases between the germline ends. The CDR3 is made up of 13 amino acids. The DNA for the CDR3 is TGCGCCAGCAGCTCTACAGAATCGGATGGCTACACCTTC. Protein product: CASSSTESDGYTF.

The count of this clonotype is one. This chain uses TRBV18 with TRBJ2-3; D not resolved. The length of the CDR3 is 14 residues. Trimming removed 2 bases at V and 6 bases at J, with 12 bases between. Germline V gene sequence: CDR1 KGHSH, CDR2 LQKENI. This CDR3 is CASSPGDRADTQYF. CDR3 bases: TGTGCCAGCTCACCAGGGGATCGGGCCGATACGCAGTATTTT.

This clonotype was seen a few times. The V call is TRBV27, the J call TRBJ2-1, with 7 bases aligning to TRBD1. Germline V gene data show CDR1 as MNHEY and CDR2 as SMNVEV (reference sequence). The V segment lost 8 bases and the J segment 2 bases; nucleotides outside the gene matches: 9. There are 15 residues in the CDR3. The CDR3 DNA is TGTGCCAGCGGAATTCCGGGACAGCCCTACAATGAGCAGTTCTTC. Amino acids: CASGIPGQPYNEQFF.

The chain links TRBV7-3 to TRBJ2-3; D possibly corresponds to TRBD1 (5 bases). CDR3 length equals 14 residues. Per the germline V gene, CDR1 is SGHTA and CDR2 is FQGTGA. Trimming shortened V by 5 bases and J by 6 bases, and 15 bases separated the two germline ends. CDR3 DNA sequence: TGTGCCAGCAGCCCGATGGTAGGGGTTGATACGCAGTATTTT. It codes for CASSPMVGVDTQYF. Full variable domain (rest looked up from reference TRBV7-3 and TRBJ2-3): GAGVSQTPSNKVTEKGKYVELRCDPISGHTALYWYRQSLGQGPEFLIYFQGTGAADDSGLPNDRFFAVRPEGSVSTLKIQRTERGDSAVYLCASSPMVGVDTQYFGPGTRLTVL.

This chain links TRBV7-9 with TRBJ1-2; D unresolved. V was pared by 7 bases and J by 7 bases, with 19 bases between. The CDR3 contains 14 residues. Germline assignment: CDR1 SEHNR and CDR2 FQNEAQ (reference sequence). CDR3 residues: CASTPAWERSGYTF. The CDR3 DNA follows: TGTGCCAGCACGCCGGCGTGGGAGAGAAGTGGCTACACCTTC.

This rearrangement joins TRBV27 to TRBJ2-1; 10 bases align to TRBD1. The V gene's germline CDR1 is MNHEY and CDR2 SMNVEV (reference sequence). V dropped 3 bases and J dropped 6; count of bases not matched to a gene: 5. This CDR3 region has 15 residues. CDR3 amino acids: CASSFGTGESNEQFF. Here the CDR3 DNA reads TGTGCCAGCAGTTTTGGGACAGGGGAGAGCAATGAGCAGTTCTTC.

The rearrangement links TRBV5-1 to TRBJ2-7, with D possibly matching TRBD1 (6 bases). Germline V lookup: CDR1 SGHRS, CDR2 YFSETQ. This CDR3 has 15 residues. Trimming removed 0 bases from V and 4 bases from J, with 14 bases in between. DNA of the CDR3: TGCGCCAGCAGCTTGGGGGCAGGGGCGATTTACGAGCAGTACTTC. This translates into CASSLGAGAIYEQYF.